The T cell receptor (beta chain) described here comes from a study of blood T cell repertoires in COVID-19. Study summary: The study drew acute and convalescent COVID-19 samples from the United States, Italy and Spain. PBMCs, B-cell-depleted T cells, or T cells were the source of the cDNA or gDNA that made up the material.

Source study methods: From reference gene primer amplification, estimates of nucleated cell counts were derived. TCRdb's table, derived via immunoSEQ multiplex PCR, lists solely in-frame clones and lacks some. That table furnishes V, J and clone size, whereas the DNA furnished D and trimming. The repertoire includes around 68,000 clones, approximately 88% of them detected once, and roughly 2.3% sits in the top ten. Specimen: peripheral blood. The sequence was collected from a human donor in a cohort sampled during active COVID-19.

CDR3 coding DNA: TGTGCCAGCAGTTACTCGGGGACAGGGCATCAGCCCCAGCATTTT. Translating gives CASSYSGTGHQPQHF. The genes are TRBV6-5 and TRBJ1-5, with 9 bases matching TRBD1. V lost 0 bases and J lost 5; bases outside the gene matches: 2. Per the germline V gene, CDR1 is MNHEY and CDR2 is SVGAGI. The CDR3 is made up of 15 amino acids.